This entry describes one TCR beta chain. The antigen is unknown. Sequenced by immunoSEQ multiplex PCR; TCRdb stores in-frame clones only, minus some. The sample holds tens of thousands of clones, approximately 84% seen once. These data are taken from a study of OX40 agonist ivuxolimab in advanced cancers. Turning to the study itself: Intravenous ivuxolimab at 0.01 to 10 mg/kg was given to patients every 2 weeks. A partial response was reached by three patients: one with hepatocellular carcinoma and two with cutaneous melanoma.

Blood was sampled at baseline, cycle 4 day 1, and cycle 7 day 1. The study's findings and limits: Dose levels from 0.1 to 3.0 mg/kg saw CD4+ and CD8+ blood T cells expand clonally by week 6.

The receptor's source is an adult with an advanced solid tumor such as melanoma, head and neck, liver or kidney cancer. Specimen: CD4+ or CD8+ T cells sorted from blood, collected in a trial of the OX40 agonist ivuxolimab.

In DNA, the CDR3 is TGTGCCTGGAGTGTACAGCCCAGGACTGGGGCTTTCTTT. This translates into CAWSVQPRTGAFF. The J gene is TRBJ1-1, the V gene TRBV30; D unresolved. This CDR3 has 13 residues. Germline CDR1 and CDR2: GTSNPN and SVGIG (reference sequence). Trimming removed 0 bases at V and 11 bases at J, with 16 bases between.